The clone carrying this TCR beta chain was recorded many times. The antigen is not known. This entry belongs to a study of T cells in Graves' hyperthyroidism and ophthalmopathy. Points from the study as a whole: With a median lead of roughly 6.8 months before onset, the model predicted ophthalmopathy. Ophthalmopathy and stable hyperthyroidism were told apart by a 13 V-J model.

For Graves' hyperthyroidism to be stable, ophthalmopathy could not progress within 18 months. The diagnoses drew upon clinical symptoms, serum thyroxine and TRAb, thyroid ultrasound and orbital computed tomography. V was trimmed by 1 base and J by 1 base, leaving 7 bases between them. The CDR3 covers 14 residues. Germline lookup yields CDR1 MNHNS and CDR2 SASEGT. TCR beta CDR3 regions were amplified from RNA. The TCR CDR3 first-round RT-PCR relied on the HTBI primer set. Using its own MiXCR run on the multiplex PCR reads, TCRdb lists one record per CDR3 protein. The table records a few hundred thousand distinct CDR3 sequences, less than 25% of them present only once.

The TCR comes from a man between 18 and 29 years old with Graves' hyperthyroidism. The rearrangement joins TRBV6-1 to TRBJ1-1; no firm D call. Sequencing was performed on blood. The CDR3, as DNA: TGTGCCAGCAGTGAAGGGGCAGGGAACACTGAAGCTTTCTTT. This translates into CASSEGAGNTEAFF.